The 27 T cell receptor beta chains reported below all come from one sample, sequenced in a study of T cells after yellow fever vaccination. TCRdb redid the calling of the 5' RACE reads with MiXCR, one entry per CDR3 protein. The sample has around 340,000 distinct CDR3 sequences, roughly 8.7% seen once. Sequencing was performed on PBMCs, taken on the day of the first yellow fever vaccination. The receptors originated from a man between 18 and 29 years old who received the YFV17D yellow fever vaccine.

This clonotype was counted a few times. V gene TRBV4-2 combines with J gene TRBJ1-2; 8 bases fit TRBD1. The CDR3 has 14 amino acids. The germline CDR1 and CDR2 sequences are LGHNA and YNFKEQ. The V segment lost 4 bases and the J segment 7 bases; nucleotides outside the gene matches: 8. CDR3 in amino acids: CASSPLTGGLGYTF. The CDR3 region has the DNA TGTGCCAGCAGCCCACTAACAGGGGGTCTTGGCTACACCTTC.

This clonotype was seen more than once but under ten times. This sequence joins TRBV29-1 and TRBJ2-7; D is ambiguous. This CDR3 has 12 residues. Trimming left V 3 bases short and J 1 base short, with 7 bases between. Per the germline V gene, CDR1 is SQVTM and CDR2 is ANQGSEA. The CDR3 sequence: CSVEADSYEQYF. For the CDR3, the DNA is TGCAGCGTTGAGGCTGATTCCTACGAGCAGTACTTC.

This clonotype came up a few times. V is TRBV6-6 and J is TRBJ1-2; D gene unclear. Germline V CDR1 and CDR2: MNHNY, SVGAGI (reference sequence). V lost 6 bases and J lost 4, with 9 bases in between. The CDR3 sequence is 12 residues long. Written as DNA, the CDR3 is TGTGCCAGCAGCGCCGAAGGCTATGGCTACACCTTC. As protein: CASSAEGYGYTF.

This clonotype has more than one count but fewer than ten. The chain is built from TRBV4-1 and TRBJ2-7, with 7 bases fitting TRBD2. V lost 0 bases and J lost 2; bases outside the gene matches: 13. This CDR3 has 18 amino acids. The germline CDR1 and CDR2 sequences are MGHRA and YSYEKL. The CDR3 nucleotides are TGCGCCAGCAGCCAAGAGGGGGAGGGCCGCGGCAGGACCTACGAGCAGTACTTC. It translates to CASSQEGEGRGRTYEQYF.

This chain links TRBV5-5 with TRBJ1-4, with TRBD1 identical over 9 bases. This CDR3 has 13 residues. The germline V gene encodes CDR1 SGHKS and CDR2 YYEKEE (reference sequence). After removal of 5 bases from V and 8 bases from J, the junction contained 4 bases not matched to a gene. The CDR3 region is CASRPGTGEKLFF. The CDR3 DNA sequence: TGTGCCAGCAGGCCCGGGACAGGGGAAAAACTGTTTTTT.

The chain employs TRBV4-1 and TRBJ1-2; maybe TRBD1 (5 bases). Germline-derived CDR1 and CDR2 are MGHRA and YSYEKL. V was clipped by 2 bases and J by 4 bases, with 14 bases between them. The CDR3 length is 15 residues. CDR3 sequence (DNA): TGCGCCAGCAGCCAACTGGACATCGGTAGCTATGGCTACACCTTC. Translated: CASSQLDIGSYGYTF.

The V and J genes are TRBV2 and TRBJ2-2, with D perhaps assigned TRBD1 or TRBD2 (6 bases each). V dropped 4 bases and J dropped 5 bases, with 14 bases sitting between them. The CDR3 length is 15 residues. Looked up from germline, CDR1 is SNHLY and CDR2 is FYNNEI. The CDR3 bases are TGTGCCAGCAGTGTATTACTAGGGGGGACCGGGGAGCTGTTTTTT. Translating gives CASSVLLGGTGELFF.

Ten or more counts support this clonotype. The chain couples TRBV11-2 to TRBJ2-3; D not resolved. The germline V gene has CDR1 SGHAT and CDR2 FQNNGV. The CDR3 loop spans 12 amino acids. The germline V and J ends were trimmed by 6 bases and 4 bases, with 8 bases remaining between them. CDR3 bases: TGTGCCAGCAGTCCCCAGGCAGATACGCAGTATTTT. Protein: CASSPQADTQYF.

The chain joins TRBV20-1 to TRBJ2-7, with TRBD1 as a possible D gene (5 bases). This CDR3 has 13 residues. Germline V CDR1 and CDR2: DFQATT, SNEGSKA (reference sequence). V lost 4 bases, J lost 0 bases, and 10 bases lay in between. For the CDR3, the DNA is TGCAGTGCTAAAAGACAGCTCTCCTACGAGCAGTACTTC. It specifies CSAKRQLSYEQYF.

CDR3 protein: CASSQPPAGRGYGYTF. CDR3 in DNA: TGCGCCAGCAGCCAACCCCCGGCAGGGAGGGGCTATGGCTACACCTTC. J is TRBJ1-2 and V is TRBV4-1, with a tentative D call TRBD1 (5 bases). Germline loops: CDR1 MGHRA, CDR2 YSYEKL. Trimming removed 2 bases from V and 4 bases from J, with 17 bases in between. This CDR3 has 16 residues.

This clonotype was recorded many times. The gene calls are TRBV7-3 and TRBJ2-1, with a tentative D call TRBD2 (7 bases). This CDR3 is 17 amino acids long. Trimming removed 1 base at V and 7 bases at J, with 20 bases between. The V gene's germline CDR1 is SGHTA and CDR2 FQGTGA. The CDR3 sequence: CASSLNPAGATGNEQFF. In nucleotides, the CDR3 is TGTGCCAGCAGCTTAAACCCTGCGGGGGCGACGGGGAATGAGCAGTTCTTC.

This clonotype was seen a few times. The chain joins TRBV5-1 to TRBJ1-1; no firm D call. The V gene lost 0 bases and the J gene lost 3 bases, with 6 bases spanning the gap. The CDR3 has 13 residues. The V gene's germline CDR1 is SGHRS and CDR2 YFSETQ. As DNA, the CDR3 is TGCGCCAGCAGCTTGGATCCTGACACTGAAGCTTTCTTT. Its translation is CASSLDPDTEAFF.

This clonotype was detected a few times. The J gene is TRBJ2-1, the V gene TRBV5-1, with 11 bases matching TRBD2. Germline-derived CDR1 and CDR2 are SGHRS and YFSETQ. This CDR3 comprises 16 residues. Trimming cost V 0 bases and J 9 bases; bases outside gene matches: 8. The CDR3 loop reads CASSLEGTSGQGEQFF. CDR3 DNA sequence: TGCGCCAGCAGCTTGGAGGGGACTAGCGGCCAGGGTGAGCAGTTCTTC.

Only a few counts were recorded for this clonotype. V gene TRBV18 combines with J gene TRBJ1-1, with a weak D call TRBD1 (5 bases). The V end was cut by 3 bases, the J end by 5 bases, with 16 bases between. Germline V gene lookup returns CDR1 KGHSH and CDR2 LQKENI. This CDR3 has 15 amino acids. The CDR3 DNA reads as TGTGCCAGCTCACCTGCGTCCGGCCGGGGGACTGAAGCTTTCTTT. Translating it yields CASSPASGRGTEAFF.

The rearrangement joins TRBV28 to TRBJ2-7, with D possibly TRBD2 on 5 matching bases. This CDR3 is 13 amino acids long. Germline CDR1 is MDHEN and CDR2 is SYDVKM. V was pared by 4 bases and J by 2 bases, with 9 bases between. CDR3 DNA: TGTGCCAGCAGTTCCGCCGGGGCCTACGAGCAGTACGTC. Protein product: CASSSAGAYEQYV.

Only a few counts were recorded for this clonotype. The chain has TRBV20-1 and TRBJ1-1; perhaps TRBD1 as D (6 bases). CDR1 and CDR2 (germline): DFQATT, SNEGSKA (reference sequence). V lost 6 bases, J lost 1 base, and 12 bases lay in between. The CDR3 length is 13 residues. The CDR3 here is CSAPSQGNTEAFF. The CDR3 DNA reads as TGCAGTGCCCCATCACAGGGGAACACTGAAGCTTTCTTT.

V is TRBV12-3 or TRBV12-4 and J is TRBJ2-3; D is possibly TRBD1 or TRBD2 (6 bases each). The length of the CDR3 is 13 residues. V dropped 4 bases and J dropped 4 bases, with 9 bases sitting between them. CDR3 coding DNA: TGTGCCAGCAGTTATGGGGGGCCAGATACGCAGTATTTT. Translation: CASSYGGPDTQYF.

This clonotype was counted a few times. This sequence joins TRBV19 and TRBJ1-1; 7 bases match TRBD1. Germline trimming cut 5 bases from V and 3 bases from J; bases unmatched to any gene: 3. The CDR3 covers 13 residues. Per the germline V gene, CDR1 is LNHDA and CDR2 is SQIVND (reference sequence). The CDR3, as DNA: TGTGCCAGTAGTCTACAGGGGCACACTGAAGCTTTCTTT. Translated, it gives CASSLQGHTEAFF.

This clonotype has only a few counts. The chain carries TRBV11-2 and TRBJ2-7; 8 bases are a match to TRBD1. Trimming removed 6 bases from V and 5 bases from J; junction bases left unmatched: 15. Germline loops: CDR1 SGHAT, CDR2 FQNNGV. The CDR3 runs to 16 residues. The CDR3 region is CASSPFPHDRGDEQYF. CDR3 sequence (DNA): TGTGCCAGCAGTCCATTCCCCCATGACAGGGGCGACGAGCAGTACTTC.

V is TRBV6-2 or TRBV6-3 and J is TRBJ1-5; 10 nucleotides agree with TRBD1. Germline loops: CDR1 MNHEY, CDR2 SVGEGT. J gave up 0 bases and V 2 bases, and 4 bases lay outside the gene matches. The CDR3 covers 17 residues. The CDR3 here is CASSYPDRGYSNQPQHF. For the CDR3, the DNA is TGTGCCAGCAGTTACCCGGACAGGGGGTATAGCAATCAGCCCCAGCATTTT.

This clonotype came up many times. The chain carries TRBV29-1 and TRBJ2-1, with TRBD1 identical over 10 bases. V shed 7 bases, J shed 7 bases, and the junction held 7 bases outside the gene matches. The CDR3 has 13 residues. Germline CDR1 SQVTM, CDR2 ANQGSEA. Here the CDR3 reads CSGWDRGVNEQFF. CDR3 bases: TGCAGCGGTTGGGACAGGGGAGTAAATGAGCAGTTCTTC.

V is TRBV5-1 and J is TRBJ2-3; D is tentatively TRBD1 or TRBD2 (5 bases each). The CDR3 loop spans 16 amino acids. Per the germline V gene, CDR1 is SGHRS and CDR2 is YFSETQ. V was clipped by 0 bases and J by 2 bases, with 13 bases between them. In DNA form, the CDR3 reads TGCGCCAGCAGCTTGGTCTCGGGGCCCATCACAGATACGCAGTATTTT. This sequence encodes CASSLVSGPITDTQYF.

The table lists this clonotype with a few counts. The rearrangement links TRBV25-1 to TRBJ1-6; TRBD1 is a possible D gene (5 bases). The germline gives CDR1 MGHDK, CDR2 SYGVNS. V lost 8 bases to trimming and J lost 11 bases, with 22 bases between them. The CDR3 totals 15 residues. The CDR3 DNA sequence: TGTGCCAGCCAGGAGGTTGGGACCCTCAGGGCACCCCTCCACTTT. Translating it yields CASQEVGTLRAPLHF.

The V call is TRBV24-1, the J call TRBJ1-2; D uncertain. Germline V gene sequence: CDR1 KGHDR, CDR2 SFDVKD. The V gene lost 3 bases and the J gene lost 7 bases, with 8 bases spanning the gap. CDR3 length: 12 residues. CDR3 nucleotides: TGTGCCACCAGTGATCCCCGGTTTGGCTACACCTTC. It encodes CATSDPRFGYTF.

Written as DNA, the CDR3 is TGTGCCAGCAGCTTAGGAAGACAGGGATGGACTGAAGCTTTCTTT. Protein sequence: CASSLGRQGWTEAFF. The rearrangement uses TRBV11-2 and TRBJ1-1; 7 positions agree with TRBD1. CDR1 and CDR2 from the germline V gene are SGHAT and FQNNGV. V shed 1 base and J 5 bases; nucleotides not matched to a gene: 7. CDR3 length equals 15 residues.

The chain is built from TRBV29-1 and TRBJ1-4; tentative D call: TRBD1 (5 bases). From germline, CDR1 is SQVTM and CDR2 ANQGSEA. Trimming pared 6 bases from V and 4 bases from J, leaving 12 bases between. CDR3 length equals 13 residues. The CDR3 loop is CSVKTVNNEKLFF. For the CDR3, the DNA is TGCAGCGTCAAGACAGTGAATAATGAAAAACTGTTTTTT.

The chain recombines TRBV7-8 with TRBJ2-6; no clear D gene. This CDR3 is built from 14 residues. Trimming took 5 bases from V and 1 from J, leaving 6 bases between them. Germline values: CDR1 SGHVS, CDR2 FQNEAQ. In DNA, the CDR3 is TGTGCCAGCAGCATACAGTCTGGGGCCAACGTCCTGACTTTC. It translates to CASSIQSGANVLTF.